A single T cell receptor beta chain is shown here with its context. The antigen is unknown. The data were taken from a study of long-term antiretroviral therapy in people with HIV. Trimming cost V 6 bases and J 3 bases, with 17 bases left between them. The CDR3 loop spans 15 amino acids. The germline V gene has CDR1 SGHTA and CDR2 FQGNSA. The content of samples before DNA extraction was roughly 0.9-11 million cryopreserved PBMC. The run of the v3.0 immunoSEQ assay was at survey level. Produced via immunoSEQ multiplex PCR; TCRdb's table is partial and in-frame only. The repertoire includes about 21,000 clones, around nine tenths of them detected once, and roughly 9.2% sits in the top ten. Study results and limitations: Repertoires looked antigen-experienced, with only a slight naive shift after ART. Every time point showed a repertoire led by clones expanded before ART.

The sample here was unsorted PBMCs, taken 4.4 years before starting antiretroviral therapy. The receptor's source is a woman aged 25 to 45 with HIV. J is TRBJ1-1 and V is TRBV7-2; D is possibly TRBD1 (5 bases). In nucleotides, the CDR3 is TGTGCCAGCAGACCAGACAGTACGAGGCACACTGAAGCTTTCTTT. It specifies CASRPDSTRHTEAFF.